This T cell receptor (beta chain) came from a study of PD-L1 blockade in urothelial cancer. Study information: T cells were recovered from blood samples at a median of around 150,000.

Only in-frame clones appear in the TCRdb table, and some are missing; sequencing was by immunoSEQ multiplex PCR. The sample shows about 45,000 clones, about nine tenths of them seen only once. The CDR3 extends over 15 amino acids. The germline CDR1 and CDR2 sequences are GTSNPN and SVGIG (reference sequence). Unmatched junction bases numbered 6, after V lost 4 bases and J lost 1 base. The material sequenced was PBMCs, taken around atezolizumab (anti-PD-L1) treatment. The V and J genes are TRBV30 and TRBJ2-2; the match to TRBD2 covers 7 bases. The sequence derives from an elderly man with urothelial cancer. CDR3 sequence (DNA): TGTGCCTGGATCCCCGGGAGGCTGAACACCGGGGAGCTGTTTTTT. This sequence encodes CAWIPGRLNTGELFF.